The 15 T cell receptor beta chains below were found in one sample sequenced in a study of blood T cells in healthy people across ages (dated by TCRdb to the mid-2010s). Receptor amplification or capture employed 5' RACE. The sequencer listed for this sample is Illumina HiSeq 2500. A second PCR of roughly 7 to 12 cycles was run with a J-beta primer mix and a sample-barcoded 5' primer. In-frame beta chains were kept once TCRdb had trimmed the public reads at Q25 with fastp and called clones with MiXCR. One record per CDR3 amino acid sequence lists the most common genes and DNA. The sample table shows about 1.1 million distinct CDR3 sequences, and 30% to 40% are seen once. 10% to 15% of the sample belongs to the ten largest clones. Material: blood. The receptors were gathered from a man between 18 and 35 years old in good health.

The chain is built from TRBV12-3 or TRBV12-4 and TRBJ1-4; tentatively, D is TRBD1 (5 bases). The CDR3 contains 15 residues. Trimming cost V 7 bases and J 4 bases, with 16 bases left between them. CDR3 loop: CASTGERQFNEKLFF. CDR3 coding DNA: TGTGCCAGCACCGGAGAGAGACAGTTTAATGAAAAACTGTTTTTT.

The chain has TRBV2 and TRBJ1-4, with D uncertain. This CDR3 is built from 14 residues. Germline V gives CDR1 SNHLY, CDR2 FYNNEI. Trimming pared 5 bases from V and 5 bases from J, leaving 12 bases between. The CDR3 loop is CASSRHHPNEKLFF. In DNA form, the CDR3 reads TGTGCCAGCAGTAGACACCACCCAAATGAAAAACTGTTTTTT.

The chain uses TRBV24-1 and TRBJ1-2; no firm D call. The CDR3 consists of 15 residues. The V and J ends lost 0 bases and 4 bases respectively, with 11 bases between them. The germline gives CDR1 KGHDR, CDR2 SFDVKD. In nucleotides, the CDR3 is TGTGCCACCAGTGATTTGCAGCGATGCGTCTATGGCTACACCTTC. Translated, it gives CATSDLQRCVYGYTF.

The genes are TRBV9 and TRBJ2-3; TRBD1 matches at 8 bases. J was trimmed by 2 bases and V by 4 bases; bases with no gene match: 6. Germline V CDR1 and CDR2: SGDLS, YYNGEE. The CDR3 has 15 residues. As DNA, the CDR3 is TGTGCCAGCAGCTCCGGACAGGGAGACACAGATACGCAGTATTTT. The encoded protein is CASSSGQGDTDTQYF.

V usage is TRBV7-9 and J usage is TRBJ1-2; no clear D. Trimming shortened V by 5 bases and J by 0 bases, and 16 bases separated the two germline ends. CDR3 size: 16 residues. Germline V gene data show CDR1 as SEHNR and CDR2 as FQNEAQ (reference sequence). CDR3 loop: CASSQPLALANYGYTF. Here the CDR3 DNA reads TGTGCCAGCAGCCAACCACTGGCGCTAGCTAACTATGGCTACACCTTC. Filled out from reference TRBV7-9 and TRBJ1-2, the complete variable domain reads DTGVSQNPRHKITKRGQNVTFRCDPISEHNRLYWYRQTLGQGPEFLTYFQNEAQLEKSRLLSDRFSAERPKGSFSTLEIQRTEQGDSAMYLCASSQPLALANYGYTFGSGTRLTVV.

In its sample, this clonotype was seen a few times. The J gene is TRBJ2-1, the V gene TRBV9; 11 nucleotides match TRBD2. Germline CDR1 and CDR2: SGDLS and YYNGEE. V trimming: 4 bases; J trimming: 7 bases; junction bases outside the gene matches: 7. The CDR3 runs 15 residues. The CDR3 loop is CASSLGTSGQNEQFF. The DNA of the CDR3 is TGTGCCAGCAGCCTAGGGACTAGCGGACAAAATGAGCAGTTCTTC.

This chain uses TRBV5-1 with TRBJ2-2; no clear D gene. This CDR3 spans 14 amino acids. Germline V lookup: CDR1 SGHRS, CDR2 YFSETQ. V lost 7 bases and J 3 bases, leaving 13 bases between the germline ends. The CDR3 DNA reads as TGCGCCAGCTCTGGGTACGGAGACACCGGGGAGCTGTTTTTT. The encoded protein is CASSGYGDTGELFF.

The rearrangement uses TRBV20-1 and TRBJ1-2; D might be TRBD1 (6 bases). V lost 6 bases and J lost 3, with 11 bases in between. CDR3 length: 12 residues. Germline loops: CDR1 DFQATT, CDR2 SNEGSKA (reference sequence). CDR3 loop: CSARGVYYGYTF. The CDR3 DNA reads TGCAGTGCAAGGGGGGTTTACTATGGCTACACCTTC.

This clonotype was picked up a small number of times. This chain connects TRBV20-1 to TRBJ1-1; D uncertain. The V gene lost 1 base and the J gene lost 0 bases, with 6 bases spanning the gap. The CDR3 has 13 residues. Germline V gene lookup returns CDR1 DFQATT and CDR2 SNEGSKA (reference sequence). The CDR3 DNA is TGCAGTGCTAGAGTCACCTTGAACACTGAAGCTTTCTTT. It specifies CSARVTLNTEAFF.

The chain uses TRBV6-5 and TRBJ1-5; TRBD1 might be the D (6 bases). This CDR3 region has 14 residues. V was trimmed by 2 bases and J by 7 bases, leaving 12 bases between them. Germline V gene lookup returns CDR1 MNHEY and CDR2 SVGAGI. CDR3 residues: CASSYEHGGQPQHF. The CDR3 nucleotides read TGTGCCAGCAGTTACGAGCATGGGGGCCAGCCCCAGCATTTT.

The chain combines TRBV6-5 with TRBJ1-2; the D is unclear. Trimming removed 6 bases at V and 4 bases at J, with 6 bases between. This CDR3 spans 11 amino acids. Germline V gene sequence: CDR1 MNHEY, CDR2 SVGAGI. The CDR3 bases are TGTGCCAGCAGAAATAGCTATGGCTACACCTTC. Translation gives CASRNSYGYTF.

The V and J genes are TRBV25-1 and TRBJ2-2, with D perhaps matching TRBD1 or TRBD2 (5 bases each). CDR3 size: 16 residues. V lost 5 bases, J lost 2 bases, and 15 bases lay in between. Per the germline V gene, CDR1 is MGHDK and CDR2 is SYGVNS. CDR3 DNA sequence: TGTGCCAGCAGTAGGGACGGCGGATCAAACACCGGGGAGCTGTTTTTT. It yields the protein CASSRDGGSNTGELFF.

This rearrangement joins TRBV19 to TRBJ2-7; TRBD2 is a possible D gene (6 bases). This CDR3 is built from 13 residues. Between the trimmed V and J ends, which lost 5 bases and 7 bases, there was a span of 15 bases. In germline, CDR1 is LNHDA, CDR2 SQIVND (reference sequence). The CDR3: CASSPTGEDEQYF. The CDR3 nucleotides read TGTGCCAGTAGTCCCACGGGGGAGGATGAGCAGTACTTC.

The V gene is TRBV7-2, the J gene TRBJ2-3; the D is unclear. The CDR3 consists of 13 residues. Trimming took 5 bases from V and 6 from J, leaving 12 bases between them. Per germline, CDR1 SGHTA and CDR2 FQGNSA. CDR3 sequence reads: CASSPPAWDTQYF. CDR3 DNA sequence: TGTGCCAGCAGCCCTCCAGCATGGGATACGCAGTATTTT.

In this sample, this clonotype turned up a few times. The chain carries TRBV20-1 and TRBJ2-3; D is possibly TRBD1 (5 bases). The CDR3 has 15 residues. The V end lost 5 bases, the J end lost 2 bases, and 17 bases lay between the germline ends. The germline V gene has CDR1 DFQATT and CDR2 SNEGSKA (reference sequence). CDR3 in DNA: TGCAGTGCTCCCCGGATTGACAGTGTCACAGATACGCAGTATTTT. Protein sequence: CSAPRIDSVTDTQYF.